The sequence of this T cell receptor (beta chain) was determined in a study of T cell repertoires in cytomegalovirus infection. Across the whole study: Public TCR beta signature analysis indicated the presence of both CMV infection and matching HLA type. Study conclusions and caveats: There were HLA-C-restricted CMV-specific TCR beta clonotypes dominating the ex vivo response. Adding up the frequency of public TCR beta families identified people who carried CMV plus the relevant HLA.

TCRdb passed the reads through MiXCR, listing each CDR3 protein once. This table has approximately 750,000 distinct CDR3 sequences, 35% appearing once. To note about this clonotype: Its antigen is still unknown.

This sequence was found in a human donor in good health (CMV status not recorded). Some clones in this sample may be carry-over from other donors' samples. What was sequenced was PBMCs.

CDR3 protein: CASSLTGVQGYEQYF. The CDR3 nucleotides read TGTGCCAGCAGCTTAACGGGGGTCCAGGGATACGAGCAGTACTTC. The chain combines TRBV7-3 with TRBJ2-7, with D perhaps TRBD1 or TRBD2 (5 bases each). The CDR3 spans 15 residues. Germline lookup yields CDR1 SGHTA and CDR2 FQGTGA. Deletions cut 0 bases from V and 4 bases from J, with 13 bases between.